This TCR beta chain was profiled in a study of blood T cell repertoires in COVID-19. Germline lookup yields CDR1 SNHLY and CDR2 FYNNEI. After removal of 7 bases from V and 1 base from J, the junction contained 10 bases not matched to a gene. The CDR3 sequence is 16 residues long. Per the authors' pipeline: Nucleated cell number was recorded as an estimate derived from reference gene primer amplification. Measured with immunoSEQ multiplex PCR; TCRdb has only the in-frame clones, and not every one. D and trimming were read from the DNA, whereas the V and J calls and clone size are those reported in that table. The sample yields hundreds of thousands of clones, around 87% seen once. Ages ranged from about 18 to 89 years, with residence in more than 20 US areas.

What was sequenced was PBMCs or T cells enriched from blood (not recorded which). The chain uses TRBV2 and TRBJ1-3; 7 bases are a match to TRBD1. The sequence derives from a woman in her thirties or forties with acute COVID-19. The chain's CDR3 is CASKQTGLLSGNTIYF. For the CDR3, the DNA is TGTGCCAGCAAACAGACAGGGCTTCTTTCTGGAAACACCATATATTTT.